This T cell receptor beta chain emerged from a study of cytomegalovirus exposure and HLA in healthy donors (dated by TCRdb to the late 2010s). About the full investigation: According to a later analysis, the roughly 120 validation repertoires were produced on the same platform as the roughly 600 repertoires of the first cohort. The study aimed to test whether signatures of past pathogen exposure could be identified by cataloging public T cell receptors. In addition to the first cohort of approximately 670 subjects, a separate validation cohort of under 150 different subjects was used. The study combined high-throughput TCR immunosequencing, statistical association of individual TCRs with disease status, and machine learning to predict cytomegalovirus infection status.

The CDR3 runs 17 residues from the cysteine to the phenylalanine. Just the 51-base CDR3 DNA is kept, in frame starting at base 1. V ends up 4 bases short and J 1 base short, with an unmatched junction base count of 10. The germline V gene provides CDR1 SGDLS and CDR2 YYNGEE. About this clone itself: The clone's antigen remains unknown. Qualities for individual bases were not recorded, and no much larger clone is one base off.

Libraries were made using the immunoSEQ multiplex PCR assay. In the source study's methods: To diagnose cytomegalovirus status from the catalog of TCR beta chain sequences, a statistical classification framework was built. Drawn from immuneACCESS, this table holds only the in-frame rearrangements with V and J called that TCRdb kept. Clones are partly lost; checked studies trace under half to an unresolved V gene and leave the rest unexplained. The V and J calls and clone size were taken over from that table, and D and trimming were inferred from the DNA. The table for this sample lists over 110,000 clones; roughly 90% of them were counted only once. The top ten clones comprise under 3% of the sample. Separate from the approximately 670-subject first cohort, the validation cohort of about 110 subjects was the group to which the donors belonged. Points the paper makes about the study in general: Of the cluster scores, 90% to 95% were above 0 in a later analysis, which found that TCRs clustered in the first cohort also tended to co-occur in the roughly 130 validation repertoires. A later analysis had no HLA typing for the validation cohort, so co-occurrence there was scored across all 130 or so repertoires. The classifier was reported to diagnose cytomegalovirus status with high specificity and sensitivity in both the original and validation cohorts. It was suggested by the authors that the approach could potentially be generalized to other disease states and immunological phenotypes. A few of the identified cytomegalovirus-associated TCR beta chains were confirmed in vitro to be specific for cytomegalovirus antigens. Across donors, most TCR sequences were observed very rarely, whereas some public TCRs were present in many individuals. The study listed 164 TCR beta chains as associated with cytomegalovirus.

The chain joins TRBV9 to TRBJ2-2; 7 middle bases align to TRBD1. The sequencing sample was made of PBMCs. The receptor was isolated from a man between 18 and 29 years old in good health and CMV-seronegative. The CDR3 amino acid sequence is: CASSPEPGQLNTGELFF. In nucleotide form, the sequence is TGTGCCAGCAGCCCGGAACCGGGACAGCTGAACACCGGGGAGCTGTTTTTT.